This T cell receptor beta chain was sequenced during a study of untreated major depressive disorder. Findings and caveats of the study: CD4+ T cells from depressed patients used TRBV05-01 (Vbeta 5.1) more often than controls.

TCRdb keeps only in-frame clones here, not all; method: immunoSEQ multiplex PCR. Of about 21,000 clones listed, around 93% were seen once; the top ten hold about 0.31%. Germline CDR1 is SGHDT and CDR2 is YYEEEE. This CDR3 contains 15 residues. V gave up 3 bases and J gave up 6 bases; unmatched junction bases: 4. Controls scored 5 or less on a depressive symptom inventory and never had mood disorders. In its sample, this clone was seen once. Its antigen is unidentified. The source of this sequence is a man aged 25 to 40 in good health. The sequenced material came from CD4+ T cells from PBMCs. This chain links TRBV5-6 with TRBJ1-5, with 12 bases lining up with TRBD1. This CDR3 is CASSSGTGGVQPQHF. Here the CDR3 DNA reads TGTGCCAGCAGCTCCGGGACAGGGGGCGTTCAGCCCCAGCATTTT.